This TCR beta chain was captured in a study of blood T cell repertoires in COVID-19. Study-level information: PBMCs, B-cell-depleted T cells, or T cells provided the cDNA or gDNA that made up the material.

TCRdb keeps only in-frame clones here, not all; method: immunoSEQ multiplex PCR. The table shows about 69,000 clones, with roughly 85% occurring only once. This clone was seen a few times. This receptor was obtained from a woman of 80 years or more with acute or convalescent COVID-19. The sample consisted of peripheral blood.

DNA of the CDR3: TGCAGCGTCGGGGCGGGGGGCGGCACTGAAGCTTTCTTT. Protein sequence: CSVGAGGGTEAFF. The gene calls are TRBV29-1 and TRBJ1-1; tentative D call: TRBD1 (6 bases). The CDR3 loop spans 13 amino acids. CDR1 and CDR2 (germline): SQVTM, ANQGSEA. V lost 6 bases to trimming and J lost 4 bases, with 15 bases between them.